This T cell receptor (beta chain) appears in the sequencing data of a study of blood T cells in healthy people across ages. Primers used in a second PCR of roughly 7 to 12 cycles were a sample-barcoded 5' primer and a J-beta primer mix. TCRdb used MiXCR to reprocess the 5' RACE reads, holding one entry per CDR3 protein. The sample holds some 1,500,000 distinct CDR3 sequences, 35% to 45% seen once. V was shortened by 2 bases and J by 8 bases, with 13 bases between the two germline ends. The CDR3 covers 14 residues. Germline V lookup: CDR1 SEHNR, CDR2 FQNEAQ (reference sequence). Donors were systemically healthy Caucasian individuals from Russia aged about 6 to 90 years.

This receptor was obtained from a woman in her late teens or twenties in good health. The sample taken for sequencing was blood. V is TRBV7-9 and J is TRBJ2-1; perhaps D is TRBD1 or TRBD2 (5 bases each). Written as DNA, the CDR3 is TGTGCCAGCAGCTTAAGTTGGGGGTCCGATGAGCAGTTCTTC. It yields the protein CASSLSWGSDEQFF.